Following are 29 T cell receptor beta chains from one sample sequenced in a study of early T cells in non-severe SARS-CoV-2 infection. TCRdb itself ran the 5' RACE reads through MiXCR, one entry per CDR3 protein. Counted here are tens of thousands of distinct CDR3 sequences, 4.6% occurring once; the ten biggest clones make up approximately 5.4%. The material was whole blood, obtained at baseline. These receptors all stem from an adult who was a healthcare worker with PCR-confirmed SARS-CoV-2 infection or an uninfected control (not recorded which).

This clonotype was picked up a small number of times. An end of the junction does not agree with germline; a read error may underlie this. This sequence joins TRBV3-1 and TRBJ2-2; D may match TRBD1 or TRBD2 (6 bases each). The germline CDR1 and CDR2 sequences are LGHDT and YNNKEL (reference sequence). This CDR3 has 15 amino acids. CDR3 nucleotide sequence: TGTGCCACCAGCCATGAGGGGGACTACACCGGGGAGCTGTTTTTT. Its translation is CATSHEGDYTGELFF. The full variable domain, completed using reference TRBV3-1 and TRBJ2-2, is DTAVSQTPKYLVTQMGNDKSIKCEQNLGHDTMYWYKQDSKKFLKIMFSYNNKELIINETVPNRFSPKSPDKAHLNLHINSLELGDSAVYFCATSHEGDYTGELFFGEGSRLTVL.

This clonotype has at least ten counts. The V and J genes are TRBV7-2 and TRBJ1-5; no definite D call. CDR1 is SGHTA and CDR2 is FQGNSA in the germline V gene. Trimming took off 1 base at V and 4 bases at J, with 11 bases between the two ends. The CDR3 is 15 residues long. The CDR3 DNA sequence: TGTGCCAGCAGCTTAGACGGACGGCGGAATCAGCCCCAGCATTTT. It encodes CASSLDGRRNQPQHF.

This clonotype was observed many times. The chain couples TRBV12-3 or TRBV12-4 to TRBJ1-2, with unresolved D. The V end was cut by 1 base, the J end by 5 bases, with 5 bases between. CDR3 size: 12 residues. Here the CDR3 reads CASSLERYGYTF. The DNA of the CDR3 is TGTGCCAGCAGTTTAGAACGGTATGGCTACACCTTC.

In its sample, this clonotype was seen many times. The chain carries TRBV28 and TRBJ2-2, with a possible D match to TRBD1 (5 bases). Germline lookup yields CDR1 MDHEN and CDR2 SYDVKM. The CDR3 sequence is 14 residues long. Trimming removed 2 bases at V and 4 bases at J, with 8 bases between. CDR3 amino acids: CASSLAGPTGELFF. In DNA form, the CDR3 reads TGTGCCAGCAGTTTAGCAGGGCCCACCGGGGAGCTGTTTTTT.

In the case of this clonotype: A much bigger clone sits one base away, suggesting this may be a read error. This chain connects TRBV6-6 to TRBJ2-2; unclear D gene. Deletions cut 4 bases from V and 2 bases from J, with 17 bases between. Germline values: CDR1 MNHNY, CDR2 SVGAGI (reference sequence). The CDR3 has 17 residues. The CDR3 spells CASSSKSPGFNTGELFF. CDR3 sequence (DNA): TGTGCCAGCAGTTCCAAATCCCCTGGCTTCAACACCGGGGAGCTGTTTTTT.

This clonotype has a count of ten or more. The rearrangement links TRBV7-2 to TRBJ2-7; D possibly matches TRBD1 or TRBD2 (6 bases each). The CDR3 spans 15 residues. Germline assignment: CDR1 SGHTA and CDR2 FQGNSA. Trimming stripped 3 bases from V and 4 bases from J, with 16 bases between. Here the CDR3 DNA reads TGTGCCAGCAGCTTCGGGGGCAGGGCTGGGTACGAGCAGTACTTC. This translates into CASSFGGRAGYEQYF.

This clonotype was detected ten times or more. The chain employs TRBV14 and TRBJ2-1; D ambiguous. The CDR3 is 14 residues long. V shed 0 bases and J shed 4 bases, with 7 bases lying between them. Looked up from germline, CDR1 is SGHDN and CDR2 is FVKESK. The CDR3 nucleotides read TGTGCCAGCAGCCAAGATTTGGGGTACAATGAGCAGTTCTTC. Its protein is CASSQDLGYNEQFF.

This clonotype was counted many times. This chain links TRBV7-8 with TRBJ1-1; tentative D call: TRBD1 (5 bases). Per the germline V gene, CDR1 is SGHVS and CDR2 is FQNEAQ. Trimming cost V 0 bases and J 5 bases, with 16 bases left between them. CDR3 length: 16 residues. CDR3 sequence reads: CASSLARGDGGTEAFF. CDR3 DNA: TGTGCCAGCAGCTTAGCCAGAGGAGACGGGGGGACTGAAGCTTTCTTT.

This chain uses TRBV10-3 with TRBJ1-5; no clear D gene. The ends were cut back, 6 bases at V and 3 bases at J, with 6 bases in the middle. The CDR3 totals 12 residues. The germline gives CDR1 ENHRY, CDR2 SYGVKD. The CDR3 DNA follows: TGTGCCATCAGCGACAACAATCAGCCCCAGCATTTT. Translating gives CAISDNNQPQHF.

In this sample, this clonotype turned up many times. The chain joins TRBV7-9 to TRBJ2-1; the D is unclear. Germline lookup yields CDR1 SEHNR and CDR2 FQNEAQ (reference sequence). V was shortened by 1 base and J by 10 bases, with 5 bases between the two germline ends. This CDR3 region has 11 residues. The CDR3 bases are TGTGCCAGCAGCTTAGGAGAAGAGCAGTTCTTC. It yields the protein CASSLGEEQFF.

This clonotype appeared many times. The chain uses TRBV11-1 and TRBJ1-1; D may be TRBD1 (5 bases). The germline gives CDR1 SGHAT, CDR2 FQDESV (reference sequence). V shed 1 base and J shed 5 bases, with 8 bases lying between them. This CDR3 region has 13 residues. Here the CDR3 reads CASSLDRSTEAFF. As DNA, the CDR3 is TGTGCCAGCAGCTTAGACAGGTCTACTGAAGCTTTCTTT.

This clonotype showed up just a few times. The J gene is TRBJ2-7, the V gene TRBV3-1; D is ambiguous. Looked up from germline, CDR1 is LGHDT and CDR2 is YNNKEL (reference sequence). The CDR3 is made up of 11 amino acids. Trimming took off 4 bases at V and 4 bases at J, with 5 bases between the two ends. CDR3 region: CASSRAYEQYF. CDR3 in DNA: TGTGCCAGCAGCCGGGCTTACGAGCAGTACTTC.

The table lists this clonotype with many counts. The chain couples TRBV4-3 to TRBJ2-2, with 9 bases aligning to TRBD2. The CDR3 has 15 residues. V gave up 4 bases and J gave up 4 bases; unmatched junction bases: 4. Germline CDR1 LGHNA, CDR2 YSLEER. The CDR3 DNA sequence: TGCGCCAGCAGCCGAGAGCGGGGGGTCACCGGGGAGCTGTTTTTT. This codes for CASSRERGVTGELFF.

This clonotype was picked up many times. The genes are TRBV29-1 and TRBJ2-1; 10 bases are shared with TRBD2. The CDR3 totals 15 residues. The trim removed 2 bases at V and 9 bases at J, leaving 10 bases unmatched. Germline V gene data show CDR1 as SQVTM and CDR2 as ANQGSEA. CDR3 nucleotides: TGCAGCGTTGAACCTAGCGGGAGTGGGTTGAGTGAGCAGTTCTTC. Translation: CSVEPSGSGLSEQFF.

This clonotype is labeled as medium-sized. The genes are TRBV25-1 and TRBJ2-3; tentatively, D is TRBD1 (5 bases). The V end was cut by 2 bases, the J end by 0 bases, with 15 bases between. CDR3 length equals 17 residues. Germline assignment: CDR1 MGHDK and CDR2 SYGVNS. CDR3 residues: CASSEPLKGPSTDTQYF. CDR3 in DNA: TGTGCCAGCAGTGAACCCCTCAAGGGGCCAAGCACAGATACGCAGTATTTT.

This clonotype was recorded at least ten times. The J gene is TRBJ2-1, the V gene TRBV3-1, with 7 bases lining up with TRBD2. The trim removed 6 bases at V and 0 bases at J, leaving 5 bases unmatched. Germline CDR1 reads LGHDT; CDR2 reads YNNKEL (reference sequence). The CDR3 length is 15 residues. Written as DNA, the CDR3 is TGTGCCAGCAGTCAGCGGGGAAGCTCCTACAATGAGCAGTTCTTC. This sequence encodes CASSQRGSSYNEQFF.

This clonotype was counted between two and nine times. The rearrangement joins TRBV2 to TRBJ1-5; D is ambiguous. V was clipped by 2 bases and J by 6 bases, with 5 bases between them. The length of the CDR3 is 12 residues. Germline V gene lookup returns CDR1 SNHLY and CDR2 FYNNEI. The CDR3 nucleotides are TGTGCCAGCAGTGAACGGCTTCAGCCCCAGCATTTT. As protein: CASSERLQPQHF.

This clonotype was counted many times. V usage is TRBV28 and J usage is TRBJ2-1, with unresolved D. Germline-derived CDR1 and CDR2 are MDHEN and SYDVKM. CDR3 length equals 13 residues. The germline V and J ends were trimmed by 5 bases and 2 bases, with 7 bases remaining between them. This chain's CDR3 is CASSPDPYNEQFF. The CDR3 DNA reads TGTGCCAGCAGTCCGGACCCCTACAATGAGCAGTTCTTC.

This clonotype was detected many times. The CDR3 here is CASGGQGRVCNQPQHF. The CDR3 nucleotides read TGCGCCAGCGGGGGACAGGGGAGGGTCTGCAATCAGCCCCAGCATTTT. The genes are TRBV5-1 and TRBJ1-5; 10 bases agree with TRBD1. With V trimmed by 7 bases and J by 2 bases, 9 bases remained unmatched. This CDR3 has 16 residues. Germline assignment: CDR1 SGHRS and CDR2 YFSETQ.

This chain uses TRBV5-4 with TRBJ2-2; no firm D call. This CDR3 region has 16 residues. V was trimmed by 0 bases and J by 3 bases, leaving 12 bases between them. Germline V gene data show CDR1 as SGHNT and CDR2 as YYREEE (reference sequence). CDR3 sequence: CASSLAGASYTGELFF. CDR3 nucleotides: TGTGCCAGCAGCTTGGCCGGAGCCAGTTACACCGGGGAGCTGTTTTTT.

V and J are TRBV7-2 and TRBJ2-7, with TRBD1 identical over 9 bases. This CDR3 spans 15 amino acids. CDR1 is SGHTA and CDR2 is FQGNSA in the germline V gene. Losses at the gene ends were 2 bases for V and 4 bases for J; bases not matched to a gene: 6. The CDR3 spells CASSLSQGAPYEQYF. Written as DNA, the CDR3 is TGTGCCAGCAGCTTATCACAGGGGGCGCCGTACGAGCAGTACTTC.

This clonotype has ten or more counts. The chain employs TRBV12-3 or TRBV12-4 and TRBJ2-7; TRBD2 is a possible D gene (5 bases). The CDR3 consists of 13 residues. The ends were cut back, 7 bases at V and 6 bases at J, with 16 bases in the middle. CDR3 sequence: CASTSGELGEQYF. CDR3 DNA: TGTGCCAGCACCTCTGGGGAGTTGGGCGAGCAGTACTTC.

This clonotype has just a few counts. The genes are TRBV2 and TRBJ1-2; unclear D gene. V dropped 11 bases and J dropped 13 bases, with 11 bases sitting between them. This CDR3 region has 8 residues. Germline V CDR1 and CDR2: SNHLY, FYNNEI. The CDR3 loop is CAGRTTTF. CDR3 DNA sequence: TGTGCCGGGCGGACGACCACCTTC. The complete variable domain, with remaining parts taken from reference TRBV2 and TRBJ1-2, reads EPEVTQTPSHQVTQMGQEVILRCVPISNHLYFYWYRQILGQKVEFLVSFYNNEISEKSEIFDDQFSVERPDGSNFTLKIRSTKLEDSAMYFCAGRTTTFGSGTRLTVV.

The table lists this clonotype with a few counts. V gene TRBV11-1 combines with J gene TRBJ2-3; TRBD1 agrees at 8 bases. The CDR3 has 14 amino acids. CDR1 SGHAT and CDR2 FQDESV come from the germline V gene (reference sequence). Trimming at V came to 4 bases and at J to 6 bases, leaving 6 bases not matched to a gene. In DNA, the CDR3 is TGTGCCAGCAGCTCCGGACAGGGTTGGGATACGCAGTATTTT. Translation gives CASSSGQGWDTQYF.

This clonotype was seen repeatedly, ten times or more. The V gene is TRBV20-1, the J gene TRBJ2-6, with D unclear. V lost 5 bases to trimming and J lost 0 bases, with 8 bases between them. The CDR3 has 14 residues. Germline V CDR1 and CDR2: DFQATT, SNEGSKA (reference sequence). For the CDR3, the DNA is TGCAGTGCTTATCCCGCCTCTGGGGCCAACGTCCTGACTTTC. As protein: CSAYPASGANVLTF.

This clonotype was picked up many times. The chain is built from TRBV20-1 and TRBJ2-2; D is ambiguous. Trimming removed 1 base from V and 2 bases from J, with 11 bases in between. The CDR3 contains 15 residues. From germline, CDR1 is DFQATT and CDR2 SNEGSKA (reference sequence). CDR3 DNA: TGCAGTGCTAGAGGTGCAAACCACAACACCGGGGAGCTGTTTTTT. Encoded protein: CSARGANHNTGELFF.

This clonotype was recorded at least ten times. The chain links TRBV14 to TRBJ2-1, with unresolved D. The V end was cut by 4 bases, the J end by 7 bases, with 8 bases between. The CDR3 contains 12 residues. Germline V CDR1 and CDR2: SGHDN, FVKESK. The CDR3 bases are TGTGCCAGCAGCCGCAAGCTAAATGAGCAGTTCTTC. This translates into CASSRKLNEQFF.

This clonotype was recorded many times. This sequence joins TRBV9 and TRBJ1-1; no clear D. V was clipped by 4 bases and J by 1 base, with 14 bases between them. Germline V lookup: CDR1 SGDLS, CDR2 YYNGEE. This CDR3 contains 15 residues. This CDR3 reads CASSPEVLTNTEAFF. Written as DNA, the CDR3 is TGTGCCAGCAGCCCAGAAGTACTTACGAACACTGAAGCTTTCTTT.

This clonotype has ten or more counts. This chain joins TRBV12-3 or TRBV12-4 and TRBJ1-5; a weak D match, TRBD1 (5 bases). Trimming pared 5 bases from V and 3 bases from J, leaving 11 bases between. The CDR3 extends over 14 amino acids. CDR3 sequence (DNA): TGTGCCAGCAGTCCGGGACCTCCCAATCAGCCCCAGCATTTT. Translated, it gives CASSPGPPNQPQHF.